The source of this TCR beta chain is a study of T cells in Graves' hyperthyroidism and ophthalmopathy (dated by TCRdb to the late 2010s). With respect to the entire study: To identify TCR V-J signatures that set the groups apart, the researchers used a discovery cohort of more than 95 patients, made up of under 45 with Graves' ophthalmopathy and about 59 with stable Graves' hyperthyroidism. An independent validation cohort of around 19 hyperthyroidism patients and over 15 patients who later progressed to ophthalmopathy tested prospective prediction of ophthalmopathy. The approximately 98 discovery patients were randomly divided into training and test sets at a 7:3 ratio. In addition, the study compared T-cell repertoires in thyroid tissue and in blood from roughly 6 Graves' hyperthyroidism patients. After blood sampling, hyperthyroidism patients were treated with methimazole at a starting dose of 30 mg daily, and ophthalmopathy patients were treated with high-dose intravenous methylprednisolone. The paper reports TCR Vbeta CDR3 sequencing of some 140 peripheral blood samples: approximately 43 ophthalmopathy, 70 to 85 hyperthyroidism and about 17 progressor patients.

CDR1 is given as SGDLS and CDR2 as YYNGEE, both from the germline V gene. V loses 2 bases, J loses 3 bases, and the germline ends lie 11 bases apart. The CDR3 measures 14 amino acids from cysteine to phenylalanine. This entry keeps only the CDR3 DNA: 42 bases, framed from base 1. TCR beta CDR3 regions were amplified from RNA transcripts. For the first round of RT-PCR on the TCR CDR3, the HTBI primer set was used together with the Qiagen OneStep RT-PCR kit. The libraries were constructed in a second round of multiplex PCR and then size-selected and purified. Sequencing of the libraries was done on an Illumina HiSeq2000 using paired-end 100 bp reads. In the authors' own workflow: Raw data were processed with SOAPnuke, discarding reads with adapters, uncalled bases, mean Phred below 15, or no exact constant-primer or identifier match. High-quality paired reads were merged using COPE v1.2.5, and each unique nucleotide sequence was defined as a clonotype. Clonotypes were aligned to IMGT TRBV, TRBD and TRBJ reference segments using MiTCR v1.1. The analysis included only V-J combinations with a frequency above 0.0001, which together covered 99.2% of the repertoires. The TCS score was defined as the ratio of F50 (clonal expansion) to E x V (chaos), calculated using BLOSUM62-based TCRdist between CDR3 peptides within each V-J. Welch's t-statistics and random forest reduced 514 V-J features to roughly 13, which were used in a naive Bayes classifier (R e1071). Thyroid-blood repertoire similarity was quantified with the Morisita-Horn index. TCRdb reprocessing: public reads trimmed at Q25 with fastp, clones called with MiXCR, in-frame beta chains kept. Here each entry gathers all rows of one CDR3 protein and keeps the most common genes and DNA. The V and J calls were determined by TCRdb, not by the authors. For this sample there are 500,000 to 600,000 distinct CDR3 sequences; under 60% appear just once. The ten largest clones add up to approximately 8.4% of the sample.

Study-wide findings and limitations: No statistical method was used to fix the sample size in advance, and group allocation was not hidden from the investigators. Most expanded thyroid clonotypes (frequency above 0.001) were also detected in blood, a finding suggesting that blood repertoires may reflect thyroid immune responses. A model built on a 13 V-J signature distinguished ophthalmopathy from stable hyperthyroidism, reaching roughly 88% sensitivity and about 81% specificity in cross-validation and 80%/75% in testing. In validation, the model predicted progression to ophthalmopathy a median of roughly 6.1 months before onset, with around 70% sensitivity and 72.22% specificity.

A patient counted as having stable Graves' hyperthyroidism if no progression to ophthalmopathy occurred over 18 months of follow-up. The hyperthyroidism patients were between 18 and 65 years old and newly diagnosed, with a disease duration of less than 2 months. Exclusion was applied to patients with uncontrolled infections, other autoimmune diseases, pregnancy or lactation. Diagnoses were established on the basis of clinical symptoms, serum thyroxine and TRAb, thyroid ultrasound, and orbital computed tomography. Total RNA was extracted with Trizol reagent, and quality was checked on an Agilent 2100 Bioanalyzer. Concerning this clonotype itself: The specificity of this receptor is unknown. Qualities for individual bases were not recorded, and no much larger clone is one base off.

Sequencing input: peripheral blood or thyroid tissue (not recorded which). This clonotype originated in a woman aged 18 to 35 with Graves' hyperthyroidism. The rearrangement joined TRBV9 to TRBJ2-5; the D region possibly corresponds to TRBD1 (6 bases align). At the DNA level, the sequence is TGTGCCAGCAGCGTGGATGGGGGCGAAGAGACCCAGTACTTC. Its protein is CASSVDGGEETQYF.